The 26 T cell receptor beta chains given below trace back to one sample, sequenced in a study of radiation and T cells in renal cell carcinoma. Specified time point: blood 4 weeks post-SBRT, at nephrectomy. Treatment defined: 15 Gy SBRT to primary tumor, nephrectomy 4 weeks later. Repertoires were generated with immunoSEQ multiplex PCR, while TCRdb's copy carries only in-frame clones and drops some. There are more than 60,000 clones in the sample; less than 90% occur only once, and approximately 2.3% lies in the top ten. The sample here was blood, taken from a patient whose treatment included radiotherapy and nephrectomy. Receptors originate from a woman aged 60-70 years with renal cell carcinoma.

The chain combines TRBV5-4 with TRBJ2-1; 16 bases line up with TRBD2. CDR1 and CDR2 (germline): SGHNT, YYREEE (reference sequence). The CDR3 runs to 17 residues. Trimming took 3 bases from V and 4 from J; bases not matched to a gene: 4. The CDR3 sequence: CASSSGTSGRGYNEQFF. Here the CDR3 DNA reads TGTGCCAGCAGCTCCGGGACTAGCGGGAGGGGTTACAATGAGCAGTTCTTC.

The chain couples TRBV2 to TRBJ1-4, with 7 bases that match TRBD1. Germline CDR1 and CDR2: SNHLY and FYNNEI. The CDR3 has 14 residues. Trimming at V came to 6 bases and at J to 7 bases, leaving 8 bases not matched to a gene. The DNA of the CDR3 is TGTGCCAGCAGGAGGGGACAGCGGGGTGAAAAACTGTTTTTT. Protein: CASRRGQRGEKLFF.

This clone was counted a few times. This chain connects TRBV13 to TRBJ1-5, with D unresolved. Germline assignment: CDR1 PRHDT and CDR2 FYEKMQ (reference sequence). The ends were cut back, 0 bases at V and 7 bases at J, with 7 bases in the middle. CDR3 length: 13 residues. This chain's CDR3 is CASSLGPDQPQHF. The CDR3 DNA reads as TGTGCCAGCAGCTTAGGCCCCGACCAGCCCCAGCATTTT.

This clone was seen a few times. The gene calls are TRBV19 and TRBJ2-3; 9 bases agree with TRBD2. There are 15 residues in the CDR3. V trimming: 5 bases; J trimming: 2 bases; junction bases outside the gene matches: 5. CDR1 and CDR2 (germline): LNHDA, SQIVND (reference sequence). CDR3 nucleotide sequence: TGTGCCAGTAGTCAACTAGCGGGTCCCACAGATACGCAGTATTTT. Its protein is CASSQLAGPTDTQYF.

The chain links TRBV25-1 to TRBJ2-3, with a tentative D call TRBD2 (6 bases). Trimming pared 5 bases from V and 1 base from J, leaving 22 bases between. Germline CDR1 reads MGHDK; CDR2 reads SYGVNS. The CDR3 consists of 18 residues. The CDR3 region has the DNA TGTGCCAGCAGTTCCCATACAAAGGTGGGGGGACGCACAGATACGCAGTATTTT. Translation gives CASSSHTKVGGRTDTQYF. Complete variable domain (other parts from reference TRBV25-1 and TRBJ2-3): EADIYQTPRYLVIGTGKKITLECSQTMGHDKMYWYQQDPGMELHLIHYSYGVNSTEKGDLSSESTVSRIRTEHFPLTLESARPSHTSQYLCASSSHTKVGGRTDTQYFGPGTRLTVL.

This chain connects TRBV28 to TRBJ2-1; 7 nucleotides line up with TRBD2. V was pared by 3 bases and J by 4 bases, with 9 bases of the junction left unmatched. The CDR3 is 16 residues long. Germline CDR1 and CDR2: MDHEN and SYDVKM. For the CDR3, the DNA is TGTGCCAGCAGTTTGAGCGGGAAGGGTGGGTACAATGAGCAGTTCTTC. This translates into CASSLSGKGGYNEQFF.

V gene TRBV10-3 combines with J gene TRBJ2-5; 8 bases fit TRBD1. V lost 2 bases, J lost 4 bases, and 6 bases stayed unmatched. This CDR3 is 15 amino acids long. Germline CDR1 is ENHRY and CDR2 is SYGVKD. CDR3 coding DNA: TGTGCCATCAGTGAGGAACAGGGGACAGGAGAGACCCAGTACTTC. Amino acids: CAISEEQGTGETQYF.

The DNA for the CDR3 is TGTGCCTGGGACGGCGGGAGGCGTAACACCGGGGAGCTGTTTTTT. This translates into CAWDGGRRNTGELFF. The rearrangement joins TRBV7-2 to TRBJ2-2, with 8 bases aligning to TRBD2. Trimming removed 11 bases from V and 2 bases from J; junction bases left unmatched: 10. CDR1 and CDR2 from the germline V gene are SGHTA and FQGNSA. This CDR3 has 15 residues.

This sequence joins TRBV6-6 and TRBJ1-4, with a tentative D call TRBD1 (5 bases). CDR1 and CDR2 from the germline V gene are MNHNY and SVGAGI (reference sequence). The V and J ends lost 10 bases and 4 bases respectively, with 13 bases between them. CDR3 length: 13 amino acids. The CDR3 region has the DNA TGTGCCACCGTGGGGGGGTATAATGAAAAACTGTTTTTT. Protein: CATVGGYNEKLFF.

This chain links TRBV28 with TRBJ1-2, with 11 bases that match TRBD1. CDR1 is MDHEN and CDR2 is SYDVKM in the germline V gene. The CDR3 sequence is 16 residues long. Trimming cost V 2 bases and J 4 bases; bases outside gene matches: 6. The CDR3 DNA reads as TGTGCCAGCAGTTTAAACCGGGACAGGGGGTCCTATGGCTACACCTTC. This codes for CASSLNRDRGSYGYTF.

J is TRBJ1-3 and V is TRBV28; 8 bases fit TRBD1. Trimming removed 4 bases from V and 8 bases from J; junction bases left unmatched: 7. The CDR3 length is 14 residues. The germline CDR1 and CDR2 sequences are MDHEN and SYDVKM. The chain's CDR3 is CASSSGQGRYTIYF. CDR3 nucleotides: TGTGCCAGCAGTTCTGGACAGGGAAGGTACACCATATATTTT.

The chain uses TRBV28 and TRBJ2-7; 10 positions match TRBD1. Germline CDR1 reads MDHEN; CDR2 reads SYDVKM. Trimming cost V 7 bases and J 0 bases; bases outside gene matches: 15. There are 18 residues in the CDR3. The CDR3 protein is CASNHNWRGQGYSYEQYF. The CDR3, as DNA: TGTGCCAGCAATCACAACTGGCGGGGACAGGGGTACTCCTACGAGCAGTACTTC.

The V call is TRBV2, the J call TRBJ1-2; TRBD1 might be the D (6 bases). Per the germline V gene, CDR1 is SNHLY and CDR2 is FYNNEI. The length of the CDR3 is 15 residues. Trimming took off 7 bases at V and 2 bases at J, with 17 bases between the two ends. In nucleotides, the CDR3 is TGTGCCAGCACCGAGGGACACCCAAAAAACTATGGCTACACCTTC. Its protein product is CASTEGHPKNYGYTF.

This sequence joins TRBV15 and TRBJ1-3; D gene ambiguous. The CDR3 contains 12 residues. Trimming took off 3 bases at V and 4 bases at J, with 4 bases between the two ends. Germline V gene lookup returns CDR1 LNHNV and CDR2 YYDKDF (reference sequence). In DNA form, the CDR3 reads TGTGCCACCAGCAGGACGGGAAACACCATATATTTT. Residues: CATSRTGNTIYF. Full variable domain (missing parts from reference TRBV15 and TRBJ1-3): DAMVIQNPRYQVTQFGKPVTLSCSQTLNHNVMYWYQQKSSQAPKLLFHYYDKDFNNEADTPDNFQSRRPNTSFCFLDIRSPGLGDTAMYLCATSRTGNTIYFGEGSWLTVV.

The V and J genes are TRBV9 and TRBJ2-2, with D hard to call. Trimming took 3 bases from V and 5 from J, leaving 8 bases between them. This CDR3 is 13 amino acids long. Germline CDR1 and CDR2: SGDLS and YYNGEE. CDR3 DNA: TGTGCCAGCAGCGCGGCTTTTACCGGGGAGCTGTTTTTT. Amino acids: CASSAAFTGELFF.

V is TRBV9 and J is TRBJ2-4; D perhaps matches TRBD1 (5 bases). The CDR3 is made up of 14 amino acids. V lost 4 bases to trimming and J lost 5 bases, with 13 bases between them. Germline CDR1 and CDR2: SGDLS and YYNGEE. CDR3 loop: CASSPRGRENIQYF. The CDR3 DNA reads TGTGCCAGCAGCCCTAGGGGTCGGGAAAACATTCAGTACTTC.

This clone was seen only a few times. The rearrangement links TRBV9 to TRBJ1-2; TRBD1 matches at 8 bases. V gave up 0 bases and J gave up 4 bases; unmatched junction bases: 2. Germline CDR1 reads SGDLS; CDR2 reads YYNGEE. This CDR3 comprises 14 residues. CDR3 protein: CASSVAGGSYGYTF. The DNA for the CDR3 is TGTGCCAGCAGCGTAGCAGGGGGCAGCTATGGCTACACCTTC.

The V and J genes are TRBV6-1 and TRBJ2-7; 10 nucleotides line up with TRBD1. Germline assignment: CDR1 MNHNS and CDR2 SASEGT. V trimming: 6 bases; J trimming: 4 bases; junction bases outside the gene matches: 6. This CDR3 is 14 amino acids long. This chain's CDR3 is CASSREGQGYEQYF. The CDR3 DNA reads as TGTGCCAGCAGCCGAGAGGGACAGGGGTACGAGCAGTACTTC.

On this clone: Germline and junction disagree at one end, which may indicate a read error. The chain links TRBV5-5 to TRBJ1-1; 7 bases map to TRBD1. Per germline, CDR1 SGHKS and CDR2 YYEKEE (reference sequence). The CDR3 sequence is 14 residues long. The CDR3 nucleotides read TGTGTCAGCAGCTACGCAGGGGGACAGACTGAAGCTTTCTTT. It specifies CVSSYAGGQTEAFF.

The chain carries TRBV6-1 and TRBJ2-3, with TRBD2 identical over 12 bases. The CDR3 extends over 16 amino acids. V trimming: 4 bases; J trimming: 1 base; junction bases outside the gene matches: 3. The germline V gene has CDR1 MNHNS and CDR2 SASEGT. The CDR3 nucleotides are TGTGCCAGCAGTGCCCGGACTAGCGGGGGCACAGATACGCAGTATTTT. This sequence encodes CASSARTSGGTDTQYF.

This chain uses TRBV6-1 with TRBJ2-2, with 7 bases aligning to TRBD1. Germline assignment: CDR1 MNHNS and CDR2 SASEGT. Trimming at V came to 1 base and at J to 1 base, leaving 3 bases not matched to a gene. This CDR3 comprises 16 residues. CDR3 DNA: TGTGCCAGCAGTGAAGTGGCAGGGGGGAACACCGGGGAGCTGTTTTTT. It translates to CASSEVAGGNTGELFF.

The chain joins TRBV6-1 to TRBJ1-1; TRBD1 is a possible D gene (6 bases). Trimming took 11 bases from V and 7 from J, leaving 20 bases between them. Germline V lookup: CDR1 MNHNS, CDR2 SASEGT. CDR3 length: 13 amino acids. Here the CDR3 reads CAGDSRGQGEAFF. In DNA, the CDR3 is TGTGCCGGTGACTCCCGGGGGCAGGGTGAAGCTTTCTTT.

The CDR3 nucleotides are TGCGCCAGCAGCCAAGATTTCGGGACAGGGGGCTCGAGGTATGGCTACACCTTC. Its translation is CASSQDFGTGGSRYGYTF. The chain joins TRBV4-3 to TRBJ1-2, with 12 positions matching TRBD1. This CDR3 spans 18 amino acids. V lost 0 bases, J lost 5 bases, and 10 bases stayed unmatched. Germline V CDR1 and CDR2: LGHNA, YSLEER.

The chain combines TRBV10-2 with TRBJ2-5, with TRBD2 as a possible D gene (6 bases). The J call may be faulty, since TRBJ2-7 better matches the DNA end. The CDR3 sequence is 13 residues long. The germline V gene has CDR1 WSHSY and CDR2 SAAADI. The CDR3 region has the DNA TGCGCCAGCAGTCCAAGCGGGTTCTACGAGCAGTACTTC. Amino acids: CASSPSGFYEQYF.

In its sample, this clone was seen once. V and J are TRBV2 and TRBJ2-3; 7 bases are a match to TRBD1. Germline values: CDR1 SNHLY, CDR2 FYNNEI. With V trimmed by 7 bases and J by 8 bases, 21 bases remained unmatched. This CDR3 has 17 residues. The CDR3 nucleotides are TGTGCCAGCACTCGGGATGCCGACAGGGAGACTCTCCCTACGCAGTATTTT. This codes for CASTRDADRETLPTQYF.

The chain combines TRBV15 with TRBJ2-5; TRBD1 matches at 9 bases. CDR1 and CDR2 from the germline V gene are LNHNV and YYDKDF (reference sequence). This CDR3 comprises 15 residues. With V trimmed by 2 bases and J by 4 bases, 5 bases remained unmatched. CDR3 region: CATSRQRDRVETQYF. CDR3 in DNA: TGTGCCACCAGCAGACAGAGGGACAGGGTAGAGACCCAGTACTTC.